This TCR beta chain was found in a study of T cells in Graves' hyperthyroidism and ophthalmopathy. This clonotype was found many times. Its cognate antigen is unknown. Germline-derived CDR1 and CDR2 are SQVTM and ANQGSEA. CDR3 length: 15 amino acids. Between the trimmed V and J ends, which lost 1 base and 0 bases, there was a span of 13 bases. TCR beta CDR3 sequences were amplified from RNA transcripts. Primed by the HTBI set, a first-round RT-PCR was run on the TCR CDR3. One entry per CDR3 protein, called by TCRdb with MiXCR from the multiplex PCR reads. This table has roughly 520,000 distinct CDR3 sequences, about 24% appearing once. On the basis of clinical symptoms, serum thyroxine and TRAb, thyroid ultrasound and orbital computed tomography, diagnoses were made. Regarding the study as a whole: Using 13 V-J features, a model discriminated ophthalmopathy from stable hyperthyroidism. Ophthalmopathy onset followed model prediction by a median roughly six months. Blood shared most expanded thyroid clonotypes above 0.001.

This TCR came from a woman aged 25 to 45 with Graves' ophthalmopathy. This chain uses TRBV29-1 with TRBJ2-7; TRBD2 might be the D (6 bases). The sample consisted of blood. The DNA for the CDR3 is TGCAGCGTTGAAGTAAGCCGGGGGAGCTCCTACGAGCAGTACTTC. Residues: CSVEVSRGSSYEQYF.